This T cell receptor (beta chain) emerged from a study of spatial heterogeneity in lung cancer. Study in general: Consistently, beta-chain sequences turned up in larger numbers than alpha-chain sequences did. Mean representation of each unique TCR and UMI combination in the raw reads exceeded 9.5 occurrences. Findings of the study overall: Counts of expanded intratumoral alpha and beta TCRs tracked tumor mutation counts.

Via MiXCR, TCRdb re-called the 5' RACE reads, giving one row per CDR3 protein. The table has over 15,000 distinct CDR3 sequences, roughly 7% seen once; the top ten hold 20% to 25%. Judged by abundance, this clonotype is medium-sized (0.01 to 0.1%). The antigen is not known. Germline V CDR1 and CDR2: SGDLS, YYNGEE. The CDR3 extends over 13 amino acids. Trimming took off 3 bases at V and 4 bases at J, with 10 bases between the two ends. Regarding time point: sample taken at primary tumor resection. The donors, about 78 patients with untreated early-stage non-small cell lung cancer, provided the samples. Material for sequencing was whole RNA from tumor, nontumor lung or frozen PBMC, left unsorted.

The chain employs TRBV9 and TRBJ2-5; no reliable D call. The sequencing here drew on lung tumor tissue, taken at surgery. The origin of this receptor is a female donor with early-stage non-small cell lung cancer. In DNA, the CDR3 is TGTGCCAGCAGCGAGGGCCCCAGAGAGACCCAGTACTTC. Protein product: CASSEGPRETQYF. Full variable domain (rest looked up from reference TRBV9 and TRBJ2-5): DSGVTQTPKHLITATGQRVTLRCSPRSGDLSVYWYQQSLDQGLQFLIQYYNGEERAKGNILERFSAQQFPDLHSELNLSSLELGDSALYFCASSEGPRETQYFGPGTRLLVL.